The clone carrying this T cell receptor (beta chain) showed up just a few times. Antigen: not known. With a much larger clone just one base away, this may be a read error. Each donor's blood draw was approximately 10 milliliters of peripheral blood. Total RNA, at least 5 micrograms per sample, came from PBMCs. Alongside a J-beta primer mix, a sample-barcoded 5' primer served in a second PCR lasting roughly 6 to 11 cycles. TCRdb called the 5' RACE reads again in MiXCR, with one record for every CDR3 protein. This sample has 870,000 or so distinct CDR3 sequences, with 29% found just once. This entry is derived from a study of blood T cells in healthy people across ages. Study outcomes and limitations: One million T cells yielded diversity estimates that were considered underestimates.

This CDR3 spans 17 amino acids. Germline values: CDR1 DFQATT, CDR2 SNEGSKA (reference sequence). V gene TRBV20-1 combines with J gene TRBJ2-6, with 12 bases that match TRBD1. The sequence was collected from an elderly woman in good health. The sample comprised blood. CDR3 sequence reads: CSARSGQGAPGANALTF. The CDR3 nucleotides are TGCAGTGCTAGATCGGGACAGGGGGCGCCTGGGGCCAACGCCCTGACTTTC.